The 11 T cell receptor beta chains below come from one sample, sequenced in a study of graft-versus-host responses after intestinal transplantation. The antigens for these receptors are not known. The protocol was immunoSEQ multiplex PCR, while the TCRdb copy is restricted to in-frame clones and leaves out a portion. The sample lists roughly 100,000 clones, roughly 90% seen once, with over 0.7% in the top ten. This specimen was unstimulated CD4+ T cells sorted from spleen or lymph node cells, taken before intestinal transplant. The receptor source for this set is a human donor who received an intestinal transplant.

The chain combines TRBV7-9 with TRBJ2-2; 7 bases agree with TRBD2. Trimming cost V 1 base and J 4 bases; bases outside gene matches: 12. Germline-derived CDR1 and CDR2 are SEHNR and FQNEAQ (reference sequence). The CDR3 is made up of 18 amino acids. The CDR3 nucleotides read TGTGCCAGCAGCTTAGGCCCTCGCGGGAGAATCGGCACCGGGGAGCTGTTTTTT. Protein: CASSLGPRGRIGTGELFF.

This rearrangement joins TRBV10-3 to TRBJ1-6, with a possible D match to TRBD1 (6 bases). Trimming removed 8 bases from V and 10 bases from J, with 15 bases in between. Per the germline V gene, CDR1 is ENHRY and CDR2 is SYGVKD. The CDR3 extends over 13 amino acids. The CDR3 sequence is CAIRDKNVSPLHF. As DNA, the CDR3 is TGTGCCATCCGGGACAAAAACGTCTCACCCCTCCACTTT.

The chain uses TRBV6-5 and TRBJ1-5; D is ambiguous. The CDR3 is made up of 12 amino acids. Trimming took 0 bases from V and 5 from J, leaving 2 bases between them. Germline-derived CDR1 and CDR2 are MNHEY and SVGAGI. The CDR3 loop reads CASSYSYQPQHF. CDR3 DNA sequence: TGTGCCAGCAGTTACTCTTATCAGCCCCAGCATTTT.

This clone came up once. The genes are TRBV5-4 and TRBJ1-6, with TRBD1 identical over 7 bases. The CDR3 has 14 amino acids. Looked up from germline, CDR1 is SGHNT and CDR2 is YYREEE (reference sequence). The J segment lost 8 bases and the V segment lost 4 bases, leaving 6 bases of the junction unmatched. The CDR3 DNA sequence: TGTGCCAGCAGCCGGGACAGTGGTTATTCACCCCTCCACTTT. Its translation: CASSRDSGYSPLHF.

This clone has a single count. The V gene is TRBV6-4, the J gene TRBJ2-1; TRBD2 agrees at 11 bases. Trimming cost V 7 bases and J 7 bases; bases outside gene matches: 18. The germline V gene encodes CDR1 MRHNA and CDR2 SNTAGT. The CDR3 covers 18 residues. CDR3 nucleotides: TGTGCCAGCAATTCACCGCCCCCGGGACTAGCGGCCCGGAATGAGCAGTTCTTC. The encoded protein is CASNSPPPGLAARNEQFF.

V gene TRBV7-6 combines with J gene TRBJ2-5, with 13 bases identical to TRBD2. The CDR3 is 19 residues long. Germline V gene data show CDR1 as SGHVS and CDR2 as FNYEAQ. V trimming: 3 bases; J trimming: 10 bases; junction bases outside the gene matches: 20. This chain's CDR3 is CASSFLTTSGGASSLLQYF. The CDR3 DNA sequence: TGTGCCAGCAGCTTTCTAACAACTAGCGGGGGGGCGTCCTCTTTGCTCCAGTACTTC.

The genes are TRBV7-2 and TRBJ1-5, with 7 positions matching TRBD1. V lost 7 bases and J lost 6; bases outside the gene matches: 24. CDR1 is SGHTA, CDR2 FQGNSA, per germline. The CDR3 runs to 19 residues. CDR3 in DNA: TGTGCCAGCACCGACACGAGGACAGGATCACACCGCACGGGTCAGCCCCAGCATTTT. Translation gives CASTDTRTGSHRTGQPQHF.

V gene TRBV7-3 combines with J gene TRBJ2-5; the match to TRBD1 covers 7 bases. CDR1 is SGHTA, CDR2 FQGTGA, per germline. J was trimmed by 1 base and V by 2 bases; bases with no gene match: 4. The CDR3 runs to 15 residues. Here the CDR3 DNA reads TGTGCCAGCAGCTTATCCGGGACAGCCCAAGAGACCCAGTACTTC. The encoded protein is CASSLSGTAQETQYF.

V is TRBV5-1 and J is TRBJ2-2; TRBD2 might be the D (6 bases). The CDR3 has 16 amino acids. V shed 0 bases and J shed 5 bases, with 14 bases lying between them. Germline CDR1 is SGHRS and CDR2 is YFSETQ. The CDR3 region has the DNA TGCGCCAGCAGCTTGGGGGCCGGGAGCGGTACCGGGGAGCTGTTTTTT. Translation: CASSLGAGSGTGELFF.

The J gene is TRBJ1-1, the V gene TRBV6-5; no reliable D call. V lost 3 bases to trimming and J lost 3 bases, with 11 bases between them. The CDR3 extends over 14 amino acids. Germline values: CDR1 MNHEY, CDR2 SVGAGI. The CDR3 DNA is TGTGCCAGCAGTTATGAGGGTAGGGACACTGAAGCTTTCTTT. This translates into CASSYEGRDTEAFF.

The chain recombines TRBV15 with TRBJ1-5; D gene ambiguous. This CDR3 is 16 amino acids long. Germline CDR1 reads LNHNV; CDR2 reads YYDKDF (reference sequence). V shed 0 bases and J shed 1 base, with 10 bases lying between them. CDR3 residues: CATSRDLPTSNQPQHF. Written as DNA, the CDR3 is TGTGCCACCAGCAGAGATCTCCCAACCAGCAATCAGCCCCAGCATTTT.